Listed below are T cell receptor beta chains from one sample, sequenced in a study of T cells in Graves' hyperthyroidism and ophthalmopathy. TCRdb recomputed calls from the multiplex PCR reads with MiXCR, one row per CDR3 protein. The sample lists about 720,000 distinct CDR3 sequences, around 17% occurring once. The sequencing input was blood. These receptor sequences come from a man younger than 35 with Graves' hyperthyroidism. The conserved cysteine and the conserved F or W are not part of the CDR3 here. Each record gives: V gene, D gene, J gene, CDR3 protein. The D gene is left open where the match is weak.

v_call: TRBV6-6; d_call: TRBD2; j_call: TRBJ2-7; cdr3_aa: ASSYSGGSPYEQY
v_call: TRBV5-1; d_call: TRBD1; j_call: TRBJ2-7; cdr3_aa: ASTMTGGGEQY
v_call: TRBV27; d_call: TRBD2; j_call: TRBJ2-3; cdr3_aa: ASSPPSGRVVDTQY
v_call: TRBV5-1; d_call: -; j_call: TRBJ1-1; cdr3_aa: ASSLTGEAF
v_call: TRBV12-3/TRBV12-4; d_call: -; j_call: TRBJ2-1; cdr3_aa: ASSNGGRSSYNEQF
v_call: TRBV11-2; d_call: TRBD1; j_call: TRBJ2-7; cdr3_aa: ASSFTGTGGAYEQY
v_call: TRBV7-8; d_call: TRBD2; j_call: TRBJ2-3; cdr3_aa: ASSLAPRLAGLEDTQY
v_call: TRBV18; d_call: -; j_call: TRBJ1-1; cdr3_aa: ASSPKSNTEAF
v_call: TRBV9; d_call: TRBD2; j_call: TRBJ2-7; cdr3_aa: ASSVATSDAYEQH
v_call: TRBV4-3; d_call: -; j_call: TRBJ2-3; cdr3_aa: ASSQDPGASTDTQY
v_call: TRBV27; d_call: -; j_call: TRBJ2-5; cdr3_aa: ASSSLVQETQY
v_call: TRBV24-1; d_call: TRBD1; j_call: TRBJ2-1; cdr3_aa: ATSAAGGEANEQF
v_call: TRBV20-1; d_call: TRBD2; j_call: TRBJ2-1; cdr3_aa: SARSGTSGEQF
v_call: TRBV27; d_call: TRBD1; j_call: TRBJ1-2; cdr3_aa: ASSSLTGDYGYT
v_call: TRBV7-9; d_call: TRBD2; j_call: TRBJ2-2; cdr3_aa: ASSQQRGRELF
v_call: TRBV28; d_call: TRBD2; j_call: TRBJ2-5; cdr3_aa: ASSSQGSGRETQY
v_call: TRBV6-1; d_call: -; j_call: TRBJ2-6; cdr3_aa: ASSEVARSGANVLT
v_call: TRBV7-2; d_call: -; j_call: TRBJ2-7; cdr3_aa: ASSLEARRQYEQY
v_call: TRBV4-1; d_call: TRBD2; j_call: TRBJ2-7; cdr3_aa: ASSQVSPLAGVSYEQY
v_call: TRBV28; d_call: TRBD1; j_call: TRBJ2-5; cdr3_aa: ASSPGTGEQETQY
v_call: TRBV28; d_call: -; j_call: TRBJ1-1; cdr3_aa: ASSLSPVLNTEAF
v_call: TRBV28; d_call: -; j_call: TRBJ2-7; cdr3_aa: ASSSRDGGSYEQY
v_call: TRBV18; d_call: -; j_call: TRBJ2-4; cdr3_aa: ASSPRETKNIQY
v_call: TRBV10-3; d_call: TRBD2; j_call: TRBJ2-1; cdr3_aa: AISLGGLVFHEQF
v_call: TRBV28; d_call: TRBD2; j_call: TRBJ2-1; cdr3_aa: ASSMTSGAEQF
v_call: TRBV6-1; d_call: TRBD1; j_call: TRBJ2-3; cdr3_aa: ASTDRLTDTQY
v_call: TRBV9; d_call: -; j_call: TRBJ2-3; cdr3_aa: ASSGYGSMTDTQY
v_call: TRBV20-1; d_call: TRBD2; j_call: TRBJ2-7; cdr3_aa: SARDPLAGAYEQY
v_call: TRBV2; d_call: TRBD1; j_call: TRBJ2-1; cdr3_aa: ASSGQGATYNEQF
v_call: TRBV6-5; d_call: -; j_call: TRBJ2-5; cdr3_aa: ASSYSRSGPSQETQY
v_call: TRBV20-1; d_call: TRBD2; j_call: TRBJ2-5; cdr3_aa: SARSGLAGGPGETQY
v_call: TRBV12-3/TRBV12-4; d_call: -; j_call: TRBJ1-3; cdr3_aa: ASSFRSSGNTIY
v_call: TRBV5-1; d_call: TRBD1; j_call: TRBJ2-3; cdr3_aa: ASSGGQGRTDTQY